Below, 11 T cell receptor beta chains from the same sample are listed, as sequenced in a study of control samples from healthy donors and cancer patients. Profiling relied on immunoSEQ multiplex PCR, and the TCRdb table lists in-frame clones only, not all of them. The sample records 140,000 to 150,000 clones, around 92% being singletons. Sequences were obtained from blood. Receptor source: a man aged 25-40 years in good health.

The chain is built from TRBV9 and TRBJ1-6, with 8 bases identical to TRBD1. The CDR3 sequence is 15 residues long. The junction had 8 bases not matched to a gene; V was cut back by 4 bases and J by 8 bases. Germline V lookup: CDR1 SGDLS, CDR2 YYNGEE. In DNA, the CDR3 is TGTGCCAGCAGCCCATCGACAGGGGAAGATTCACCCCTCCACTTT. The encoded protein is CASSPSTGEDSPLHF.

The chain uses TRBV10-3 and TRBJ2-3; D is unresolved. Germline CDR1 is ENHRY and CDR2 is SYGVKD. With 2 bases removed from V and 0 bases from J, the gap between germline ends came to 12 bases. The CDR3 loop spans 16 amino acids. The CDR3 loop reads CAISEGRQTSTDTQYF. The CDR3 DNA sequence: TGTGCCATCAGTGAGGGGCGACAAACTAGCACAGATACGCAGTATTTT.

V and J are TRBV6-1 and TRBJ1-1; maybe TRBD1 (5 bases). Trimming left V 0 bases short and J 4 bases short, with 6 bases between. CDR3 length: 13 amino acids. Germline CDR1 reads MNHNS; CDR2 reads SASEGT. Here the CDR3 DNA reads TGTGCCAGCAGTGAAGCGGGGGGCACTGAAGCTTTCTTT. Its protein is CASSEAGGTEAFF.

This rearrangement joins TRBV18 to TRBJ2-7, with D perhaps assigned TRBD1 or TRBD2 (5 bases each). The CDR3 runs 14 residues. V lost 2 bases and J 0 bases, leaving 8 bases between the germline ends. Germline V gene lookup returns CDR1 KGHSH and CDR2 LQKENI. The CDR3 loop reads CASSPGGYSYEQYF. CDR3 DNA: TGTGCCAGCTCACCAGGGGGTTACTCCTACGAGCAGTACTTC.

V gene TRBV19 combines with J gene TRBJ1-1, with D tentatively TRBD1 (5 bases). The CDR3 length is 14 residues. V gave up 7 bases and J gave up 3 bases, with 15 bases separating them. Looked up from germline, CDR1 is LNHDA and CDR2 is SQIVND (reference sequence). The DNA for the CDR3 is TGTGCCAGTACCTGGGAGGGGCGGGACACTGAAGCTTTCTTT. Protein sequence: CASTWEGRDTEAFF.

This chain connects TRBV7-9 to TRBJ1-2; 8 nucleotides match TRBD1. With 5 bases clipped from V and 5 bases from J, the junction kept 7 bases outside the gene matches. The CDR3 is 14 residues long. Germline V gene lookup returns CDR1 SEHNR and CDR2 FQNEAQ (reference sequence). The CDR3 coding sequence is TGTGCCAGCAGCACCCAGGGGGCTGGGTATGGCTACACCTTC. It specifies CASSTQGAGYGYTF.

This clone was recorded many times. This chain connects TRBV9 to TRBJ2-7; D not certain. Germline V gives CDR1 SGDLS, CDR2 YYNGEE. V was pared by 0 bases and J by 3 bases, with 4 bases between. CDR3 size: 12 residues. DNA for the CDR3: TGTGCCAGCAGCGTAGCAGGCTACGAGCAGTACTTC. This sequence encodes CASSVAGYEQYF.

The CDR3 nucleotides read TGTGCCACCAGCAGAGGGGGACAGGGGACGGATGAGCAGTTCTTC. Its protein is CATSRGGQGTDEQFF. This chain links TRBV15 with TRBJ2-1; 10 bases are a match to TRBD1. CDR1 is LNHNV, CDR2 YYDKDF, per germline (reference sequence). This CDR3 spans 15 amino acids. V lost 1 base and J lost 8; bases outside the gene matches: 5.

The gene calls are TRBV9 and TRBJ2-3; unclear D gene. Germline values: CDR1 SGDLS, CDR2 YYNGEE. The CDR3 has 13 residues. V was shortened by 3 bases and J by 3 bases, with 8 bases between the two germline ends. The CDR3 region is CASSGQRTDTQYF. CDR3 bases: TGTGCCAGCAGCGGGCAGCGAACAGATACGCAGTATTTT.

The rearrangement joins TRBV3-1 (or the pseudogene TRBV3-2) to TRBJ1-2; no reliable D call. This CDR3 spans 14 amino acids. Germline V gene data show CDR1 as LGHDT and CDR2 as YNNKEL (reference sequence). Between the trimmed V and J ends, which lost 1 base and 6 bases, there was a span of 12 bases. CDR3 sequence reads: CASSQGLGGNGYTF. The CDR3 nucleotides read TGTGCCAGCAGCCAAGGTTTAGGAGGGAATGGCTACACCTTC.

The rearrangement links TRBV5-6 to TRBJ1-1; tentative D call: TRBD1 (6 bases). Germline assignment: CDR1 SGHDT and CDR2 YYEEEE. The CDR3 length is 14 residues. The V end was cut by 4 bases, the J end by 4 bases, with 14 bases between. The DNA of the CDR3 is TGTGCCAGCAGCCCTGGTGGGGGGCTCACTGAAGCTTTCTTT. Translation: CASSPGGGLTEAFF.